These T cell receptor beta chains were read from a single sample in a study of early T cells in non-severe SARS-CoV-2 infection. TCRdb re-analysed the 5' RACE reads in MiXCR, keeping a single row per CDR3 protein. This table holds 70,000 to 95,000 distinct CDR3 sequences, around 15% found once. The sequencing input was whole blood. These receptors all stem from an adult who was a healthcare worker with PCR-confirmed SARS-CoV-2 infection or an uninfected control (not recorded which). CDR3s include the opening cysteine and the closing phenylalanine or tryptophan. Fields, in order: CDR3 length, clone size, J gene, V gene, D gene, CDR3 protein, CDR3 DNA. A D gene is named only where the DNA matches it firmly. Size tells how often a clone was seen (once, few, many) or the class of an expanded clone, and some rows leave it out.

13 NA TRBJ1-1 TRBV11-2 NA CASSSDRNTEAFF TGTGCCAGCAGCTCTGACAGAAACACTGAAGCTTTCTTT
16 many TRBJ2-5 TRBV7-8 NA CASSLAGKTVGETQYF TGTGCCAGCAGCTTAGCGGGGAAGACAGTCGGAGAGACCCAGTACTTC
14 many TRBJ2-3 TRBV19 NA CASSIGGWTDTQYF TGTGCCAGTAGTATCGGAGGTTGGACAGATACGCAGTATTTT
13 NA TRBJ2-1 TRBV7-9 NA CASSPDPHNEQFF TGTGCCAGCAGCCCGGACCCCCACAATGAGCAGTTCTTC
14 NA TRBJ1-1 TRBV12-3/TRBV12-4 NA CASRRTTENTEAFF TGTGCCAGCAGACGGACGACAGAGAACACTGAAGCTTTCTTT
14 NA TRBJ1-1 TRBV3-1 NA CASSQAPGATEAFF TGTGCCAGCAGCCAAGCCCCTGGGGCTACTGAAGCTTTCTTT
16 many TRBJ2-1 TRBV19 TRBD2 CASSSPSSGGDNEQFF TGTGCCAGTAGTAGTCCCTCTAGCGGGGGAGACAATGAGCAGTTCTTC
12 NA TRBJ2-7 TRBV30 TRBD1 CAWSTTGYEQYF TGTGCCTGGAGTACGACAGGGTACGAGCAGTACTTC
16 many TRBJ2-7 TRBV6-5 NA CASSYSTVGGSYEQYF TGTGCCAGCAGTTACTCGACAGTTGGGGGTTCCTACGAGCAGTACTTC
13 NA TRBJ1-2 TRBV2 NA CASSEDGFYGYTF TGTGCCAGCAGTGAGGACGGATTCTATGGCTACACCTTC
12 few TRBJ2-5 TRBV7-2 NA CASSSMSRAQYF TGTGCCAGCAGCTCCATGTCCCGGGCCCAGTACTTC
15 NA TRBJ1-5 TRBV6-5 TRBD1 CASSSRGQGHQPQHF TGTGCCAGCAGTTCACGGGGACAGGGACATCAGCCCCAGCATTTT
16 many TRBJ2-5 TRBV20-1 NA CSARDPSGDGTETQYF TGCAGTGCTAGGGACCCTTCCGGGGACGGAACAGAGACCCAGTACTTC
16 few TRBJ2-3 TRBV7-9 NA CASSPPWGLITDTQYF TGTGCCAGCAGCCCCCCATGGGGTCTGATCACAGATACGCAGTATTTT
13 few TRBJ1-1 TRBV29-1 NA CSVPTLGNTEAFF TGCAGCGTGCCGACTCTAGGGAACACTGAAGCTTTCTTT
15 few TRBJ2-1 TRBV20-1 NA CSARHPGSSYNEQFF TGCAGTGCTAGACACCCCGGGAGCTCCTACAATGAGCAGTTCTTC
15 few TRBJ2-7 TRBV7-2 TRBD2 CASSLGSGVSYEQYF TGTGCCAGCAGCTTAGGCAGCGGGGTTTCCTACGAGCAGTACTTC
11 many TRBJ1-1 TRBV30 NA CAWVTTGRAFF TGTGCCTGGGTGACGACGGGGAGGGCTTTCTTT
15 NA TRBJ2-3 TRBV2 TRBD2 CASRVERGITDTQYF TGTGCCAGCAGGGTGGAGCGGGGGATCACAGATACGCAGTATTTT
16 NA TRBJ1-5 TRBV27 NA CASSSGSGLNNQPQHF TGTGCCAGCAGTTCGGGATCAGGGCTCAACAATCAGCCCCAGCATTTT
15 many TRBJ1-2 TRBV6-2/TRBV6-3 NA CASSSEGRERRGYTF TGTGCCAGCAGTTCAGAAGGACGGGAGCGGCGGGGGTACACCTTC
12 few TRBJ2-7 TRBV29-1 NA CSVEVGGYEQYF TGCAGCGTTGAGGTCGGGGGATACGAGCAGTACTTC
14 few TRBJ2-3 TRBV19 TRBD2 CASSYGLATDTQYF TGTGCCAGTAGCTACGGACTAGCAACAGATACGCAGTATTTT
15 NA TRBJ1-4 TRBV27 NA CASSFQRETNEKLFF TGTGCCAGCAGTTTCCAAAGGGAAACTAATGAAAAACTGTTTTTT
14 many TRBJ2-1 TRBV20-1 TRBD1 CSARPPDRTNEQFF TGCAGTGCTAGACCCCCGGACAGGACCAATGAGCAGTTCTTC
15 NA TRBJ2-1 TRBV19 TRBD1 CASSRDSLSYNEQFF TGTGCCAGTAGTAGGGACAGTCTCTCCTACAATGAGCAGTTCTTC
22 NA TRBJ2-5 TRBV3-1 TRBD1 CASSQEPGTGAELRLYQETQYF TGTGCCAGCAGCCAAGAGCCCGGGACAGGGGCCGAACTCCGATTGTACCAAGAGACCCAGTACTTC
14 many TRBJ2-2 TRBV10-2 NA CASLGRANTGELFF TGCGCCAGCCTGGGAAGGGCGAACACCGGGGAGCTGTTTTTT
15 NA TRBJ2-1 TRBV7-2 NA CASSLDFGLGNEQFF TGTGCCAGCAGCTTAGATTTCGGTTTGGGGAATGAGCAGTTCTTC
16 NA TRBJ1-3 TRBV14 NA CASSPGASRSGNTIYF TGTGCCAGCAGCCCCGGGGCTTCGCGCTCTGGAAACACCATATATTTT
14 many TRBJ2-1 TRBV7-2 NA CASSPGTVNNEQFF TGTGCCAGCAGCCCCGGGACTGTAAACAATGAGCAGTTCTTC
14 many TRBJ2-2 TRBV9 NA CASSVYANTGELFF TGTGCCAGCAGCGTCTACGCGAACACCGGGGAGCTGTTTTTT
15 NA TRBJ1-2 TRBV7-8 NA CASRQGASGYYGYTF TGTGCCAGCAGACAAGGGGCATCAGGGTACTATGGCTACACCTTC
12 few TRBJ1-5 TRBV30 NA CACTQGGQPQHF TGTGCCTGTACACAGGGAGGTCAGCCCCAGCATTTT
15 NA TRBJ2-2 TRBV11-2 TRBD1 CASSSTGVTTGELFF TGTGCCAGCAGCTCAACAGGGGTTACCACCGGGGAGCTGTTTTTT
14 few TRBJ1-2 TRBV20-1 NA CSARRTDQNYGYTF TGCAGTGCTAGGCGGACAGATCAAAACTATGGCTACACCTTC
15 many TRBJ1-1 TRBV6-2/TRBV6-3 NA CASSLPSSGGAEAFF TGTGCCAGCAGCTTACCCTCCTCCGGGGGGGCCGAAGCTTTCTTT
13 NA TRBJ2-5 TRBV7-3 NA CASSPGVQETQYF TGTGCCAGCAGCCCTGGGGTGCAGGAGACCCAGTACTTC
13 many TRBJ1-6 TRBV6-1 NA CASRWTGNSPLHF TGTGCCAGCAGGTGGACGGGGAATTCACCCCTCCACTTT
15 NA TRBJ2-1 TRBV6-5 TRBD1 CASRADRDSYNEQFF TGTGCCAGCAGAGCGGACCGGGACAGCTACAATGAGCAGTTCTTC
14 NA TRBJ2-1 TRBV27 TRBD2 CASSFGGGANEQFF TGTGCCAGCAGTTTTGGCGGGGGGGCCAATGAGCAGTTCTTC
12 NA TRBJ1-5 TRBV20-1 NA CSARDNSGPQHF TGCAGTGCTAGAGATAATTCCGGCCCCCAGCATTTT
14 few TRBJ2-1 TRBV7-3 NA CASSLNPGAREQFF TGTGCCAGCAGCCTGAACCCGGGGGCGCGTGAGCAGTTCTTC
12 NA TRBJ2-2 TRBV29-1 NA CSVDSTNGELFF TGCAGCGTTGATAGCACTAACGGGGAGCTGTTTTTT